This T cell receptor beta chain is drawn from a study of vaccination and CD4 T cells after COVID-19. On this clonotype itself: Its antigen is as yet unknown.

The Oncomine TCR Beta short-read assay was what sequenced the DNA obtained from cultured CD4+ T cells. One entry per CDR3 protein results from TCRdb running MiXCR on the PCR reads. Of about 15,000 distinct CDR3 sequences detected, roughly two fifths appear once; the ten largest clones hold 5.6%. Treatment noted: roughly ten-day PBMC culture with coronavirus spike peptide pools or control peptides (ViraFEST assay). The CDR3 totals 16 residues. Losses at the gene ends were 3 bases for V and 4 bases for J; bases not matched to a gene: 10. The germline gives CDR1 MDHEN, CDR2 SYDVKM. V is TRBV28 and J is TRBJ1-1; 8 bases map to TRBD1. The sequenced sample was CD4+ T cells from blood, cultured in vitro, obtained before SARS-CoV-2 vaccination. The sequence derives from a human donor who had recovered from COVID-19. In DNA form, the CDR3 reads TGTGCCAGCAGTTTTGTGGACAGGGTAAAGGGCACTGAAGCTTTCTTT. The encoded protein is CASSFVDRVKGTEAFF.